This T cell receptor (beta chain) was retrieved from a study of shared clonotypes between healthy human individuals. Study overall: Donors, aged 18 to 49, were a couple of women and three men.

Clones were sequenced by immunoSEQ multiplex PCR, and TCRdb holds only the in-frame ones, with some missing. The top ten hold roughly 0.65% of the sample, which has over a million clones, 70% to 80% seen once. The sequence was obtained from a man younger than 35 in good health. Some clones in this sample may be carry-over from other donors' samples. The sample taken for sequencing was memory CD4+ T cells from PBMCs. Described subset: CD45RA-negative fraction.

In DNA form, the CDR3 reads TGTGCCAGCAGCGTAGCCCCTGGGGGAGGTGAGCAGTTCTTC. Protein product: CASSVAPGGGEQFF. V is TRBV9 and J is TRBJ2-1; possibly TRBD2 for D (6 bases). CDR1 is SGDLS, CDR2 YYNGEE, per germline. This CDR3 is 14 amino acids long. V shed 0 bases and J shed 9 bases, with 13 bases lying between them.